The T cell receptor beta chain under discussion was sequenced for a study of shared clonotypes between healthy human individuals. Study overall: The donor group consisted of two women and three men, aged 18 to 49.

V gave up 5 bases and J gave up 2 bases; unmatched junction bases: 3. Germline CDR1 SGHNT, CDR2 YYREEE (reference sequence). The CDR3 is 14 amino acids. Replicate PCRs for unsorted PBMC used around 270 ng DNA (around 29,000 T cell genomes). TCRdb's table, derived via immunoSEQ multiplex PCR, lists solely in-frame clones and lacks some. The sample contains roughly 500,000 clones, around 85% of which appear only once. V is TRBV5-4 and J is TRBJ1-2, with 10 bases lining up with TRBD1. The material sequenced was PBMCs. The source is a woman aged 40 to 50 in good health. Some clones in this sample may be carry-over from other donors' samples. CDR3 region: CASRMGQGNYGYTF. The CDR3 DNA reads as TGTGCCAGCAGGATGGGACAGGGGAACTATGGCTACACCTTC. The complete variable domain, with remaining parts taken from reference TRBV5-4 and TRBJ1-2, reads ETGVTQSPTHLIKTRGQQVTLRCSSQSGHNTVSWYQQALGQGPQFIFQYYREEENGRGNFPPRFSGLQFPNYSSELNVNALELDDSALYLCASRMGQGNYGYTFGSGTRLTVV.